Shown below are 25 T cell receptor beta chains from a single sample sequenced in a study of T-cell memory formation after mild COVID-19. TCRdb fed the 5' RACE reads into MiXCR, producing one record per CDR3 protein. The sample holds 400,000 to 500,000 distinct CDR3 sequences, 20% seen once. Source material: PBMCs or a T cell subset sorted from them (not recorded which). Receptors originate from an adult woman who had mild COVID-19 (a few samples of this study predate the infection). Cell type and time point are not known.

This clonotype turned up a few times. The chain joins TRBV4-2 to TRBJ2-7, with a tentative D call TRBD2 (6 bases). Germline V lookup: CDR1 LGHNA, CDR2 YNFKEQ. The CDR3 is 16 residues long. Trimming shortened V by 3 bases and J by 3 bases, and 18 bases separated the two germline ends. Written as DNA, the CDR3 is TGTGCCAGCAGCCAGTCCCCTCCCGGGAGCTTCTACGAGCAGTACTTC. Translated, it gives CASSQSPPGSFYEQYF.

This chain links TRBV3-1 with TRBJ1-1, with D hard to call. The CDR3 spans 14 residues. The V gene's germline CDR1 is LGHDT and CDR2 YNNKEL (reference sequence). Trimming took 4 bases from V and 10 from J, leaving 19 bases between them. The CDR3 DNA sequence: TGTGCCAGCAGCCTGACTGTAGAGGTGAGTGGAGCTTTCTTT. Translated: CASSLTVEVSGAFF.

This chain joins TRBV20-1 and TRBJ2-1; perhaps TRBD1 as D (5 bases). The V gene lost 2 bases and the J gene lost 9 bases, with 14 bases spanning the gap. Germline values: CDR1 DFQATT, CDR2 SNEGSKA (reference sequence). The CDR3 runs 13 residues. CDR3 in DNA: TGCAGTGCTAGAAAAACAGCGCAGGGTGAGCAGTTCTTC. Translating it yields CSARKTAQGEQFF.

V is TRBV5-1 and J is TRBJ2-1; D is uncertain. The CDR3 has 14 residues. Germline-derived CDR1 and CDR2 are SGHRS and YFSETQ. V was shortened by 6 bases and J by 5 bases, with 15 bases between the two germline ends. The CDR3 DNA follows: TGCGCCAGCATGACCAGCCTGGGTGACAATGAGCAGTTCTTC. Residues: CASMTSLGDNEQFF.

This clonotype has only a few counts. The CDR3 DNA reads TGCGCCAGCAGTCTTGGACCGTATACTAAGGGACAGGGGTTGCGCGAGCAGTACTTC. It is translated as CASSLGPYTKGQGLREQYF. This chain links TRBV5-1 with TRBJ2-7, with TRBD1 matching 10 bases. The CDR3 contains 19 residues. V lost 5 bases to trimming and J lost 6 bases; unmatched junction nucleotides: 23. Germline V gives CDR1 SGHRS, CDR2 YFSETQ. Together with reference TRBV5-1 and TRBJ2-7, the CDR3 gives the full variable domain: KAGVTQTPRYLIKTRGQQVTLSCSPISGHRSVSWYQQTPGQGLQFLFEYFSETQRNKGNFPGRFSGRQFSNSRSEMNVSTLELGDSALYLCASSLGPYTKGQGLREQYFGPGTRLTVT.

J is TRBJ1-1 and V is TRBV6-2 or TRBV6-3, with TRBD1 identical over 8 bases. The CDR3 covers 15 residues. CDR1 and CDR2 (germline): MNHEY, SVGEGT. V was clipped by 5 bases and J by 1 base; unmatched bases: 6. DNA of the CDR3: TGTGCCAGCAGTCCAGGGGGCAGGGGGAACACTGAAGCTTTCTTT. This gives the protein CASSPGGRGNTEAFF.

The chain has TRBV12-3 or TRBV12-4 and TRBJ2-5; D may be TRBD2 (6 bases). The CDR3 runs to 13 residues. The V and J ends lost 5 bases and 10 bases respectively, with 17 bases between them. DNA for the CDR3: TGTGCCAGCAGTCCAGAGGGGAGGTTGGACCAGTACTTC. Translation gives CASSPEGRLDQYF.

This clonotype was counted between two and nine times. The genes are TRBV3-1 and TRBJ1-2; TRBD1 agrees at 7 bases. The germline V gene has CDR1 LGHDT and CDR2 YNNKEL (reference sequence). The CDR3 runs to 15 residues. After removal of 4 bases from V and 4 bases from J, the junction contained 9 bases not matched to a gene. The CDR3 here is CASSRKGGAPYGYTF. The CDR3 DNA reads TGTGCCAGCAGCCGAAAAGGGGGCGCTCCCTATGGCTACACCTTC.

The genes are TRBV3-1 and TRBJ2-4; 8 bases fit TRBD2. The CDR3 is 13 amino acids. J was trimmed by 6 bases and V by 4 bases; bases with no gene match: 2. In germline, CDR1 is LGHDT, CDR2 YNNKEL (reference sequence). The CDR3 loop reads CASSLRGGNIQYF. CDR3 DNA: TGTGCCAGCAGCCTTCGGGGGGGAAACATTCAGTACTTC.

This clonotype was seen at least ten times. The V call is TRBV7-2, the J call TRBJ2-1; tentatively, D is TRBD2 (6 bases). The CDR3 loop spans 16 amino acids. V lost 7 bases to trimming and J lost 0 bases, with 16 bases between them. Germline-derived CDR1 and CDR2 are SGHTA and FQGNSA. The DNA for the CDR3 is TGTGCCAGCACCTTCGCGGGACTCCGCTCCTACAATGAGCAGTTCTTC. Translated: CASTFAGLRSYNEQFF.

V and J are TRBV3-1 and TRBJ2-7; 12 bases are shared with TRBD2. The CDR3 runs 15 residues. Germline CDR1 is LGHDT and CDR2 is YNNKEL (reference sequence). Losses at the gene ends were 5 bases for V and 6 bases for J; bases not matched to a gene: 8. The CDR3 region has the DNA TGTGCCAGCAGCGAGTGGACTAGCGGGGTTGGCGAGCAGTACTTC. Translating gives CASSEWTSGVGEQYF.

This sequence joins TRBV2 and TRBJ2-2; D remains ambiguous. The CDR3 has 14 amino acids. The germline V gene has CDR1 SNHLY and CDR2 FYNNEI. Trimming left V 10 bases short and J 0 bases short, with 12 bases between. CDR3 DNA: TGTGCCACCAGGTGGAACGCGAACACCGGGGAGCTGTTTTTT. It translates to CATRWNANTGELFF.

The J gene is TRBJ1-1, the V gene TRBV5-1, with a possible D match to TRBD1 (5 bases). V lost 2 bases, J lost 3 bases, and 8 bases lay in between. CDR3 size: 13 residues. Germline V gives CDR1 SGHRS, CDR2 YFSETQ. CDR3 in amino acids: CASSFIGDTEAFF. The CDR3 coding sequence is TGCGCCAGCAGCTTTATAGGGGACACTGAAGCTTTCTTT. The full variable domain, in which reference TRBV5-1 and TRBJ1-1 provide the parts outside the CDR3, is KAGVTQTPRYLIKTRGQQVTLSCSPISGHRSVSWYQQTPGQGLQFLFEYFSETQRNKGNFPGRFSGRQFSNSRSEMNVSTLELGDSALYLCASSFIGDTEAFFGQGTRLTVV.

J is TRBJ1-5 and V is TRBV12-3 or TRBV12-4, with D unclear. CDR3 length: 15 residues. Trimming took 7 bases from V and 6 from J, leaving 19 bases between them. The chain's CDR3 is CASKLSGPDVQPQHF. The CDR3 DNA reads as TGTGCCAGCAAATTATCGGGTCCCGATGTTCAGCCCCAGCATTTT.

The chain recombines TRBV12-3 or TRBV12-4 with TRBJ2-7; D not resolved. V shed 5 bases and J shed 6 bases, with 8 bases lying between them. The CDR3 contains 11 residues. This chain's CDR3 is CASSLGFEQYF. DNA for the CDR3: TGTGCCAGCAGTCTAGGGTTCGAGCAGTACTTC.

The V call is TRBV5-1, the J call TRBJ2-1; TRBD2 matches at 11 bases. The CDR3 sequence is 12 residues long. Germline assignment: CDR1 SGHRS and CDR2 YFSETQ. In DNA, the CDR3 is TGCGCTAGCGGGGGGGCTTACAATGAGCAGTTCTTC. It encodes CASGGAYNEQFF.

This clonotype was counted only a few times. The chain recombines TRBV7-9 with TRBJ1-6; maybe TRBD1 (5 bases). The CDR3 covers 14 residues. The V end was cut by 3 bases, the J end by 6 bases, with 9 bases between. Germline CDR1 and CDR2: SEHNR and FQNEAQ (reference sequence). Here the CDR3 DNA reads TGTGCCAGCAGCTTCGGCAGGGCTAATTCACCCCTCCACTTT. This translates into CASSFGRANSPLHF.

The V and J genes are TRBV19 and TRBJ1-6; D unresolved. Germline V lookup: CDR1 LNHDA, CDR2 SQIVND (reference sequence). This CDR3 is 13 amino acids long. Trimming stripped 7 bases from V and 7 bases from J, with 11 bases between. The CDR3 DNA follows: TGTGCCAGTAAGGGCCCCGGAAATTCACCCCTCCACTTT. This encodes CASKGPGNSPLHF.

The table lists this clonotype with a few counts. This chain links TRBV21-1 with TRBJ2-5; the DNA was not used to check the table's D call, TRBD1. TRBV21-1 is deemed a pseudogene. The CDR3 is 15 residues long. CDR3 in amino acids: CASTFGRRYQETQYF. DNA of the CDR3: TGTGCCAGCACCTTCGGGCGGAGGTACCAAGAGACCCAGTACTTC.

This clonotype was recorded at least ten times. This chain connects TRBV29-1 to TRBJ1-1, with unresolved D. CDR1 is SQVTM, CDR2 ANQGSEA, per germline. The CDR3 runs 14 residues. Between the trimmed V and J ends, which lost 2 bases and 5 bases, there was a span of 15 bases. The CDR3 region has the DNA TGCAGCGTTGAAAAGCCGTCTCGATCTACTGAAGCTTTCTTT. Residues: CSVEKPSRSTEAFF.

This clonotype came up a few times. The V call is TRBV6-4, the J call TRBJ2-1; TRBD2 matches 8 bases. Trimming took 3 bases from V and 0 from J; bases not matched to a gene: 7. From germline, CDR1 is MRHNA and CDR2 SNTAGT. CDR3 length equals 17 residues. The CDR3 spells CASSEREGESSYNEQFF. In DNA, the CDR3 is TGTGCCAGCAGTGAACGGGAGGGAGAGAGCTCCTACAATGAGCAGTTCTTC.

The count of this clonotype is one. A read error may explain this, as a much larger clone is one base away. This chain uses TRBV12-3 or TRBV12-4 with TRBJ1-2; 7 bases align to TRBD1. Losses at the gene ends were 6 bases for V and 6 bases for J; bases not matched to a gene: 7. CDR3 length: 13 amino acids. For the CDR3, the DNA is TGTGCCAGCAGCCCGGGACAGTGGAATGGCTACACCTTC. It specifies CASSPGQWNGYTF.

J is TRBJ1-1 and V is TRBV5-1, with D unresolved. The CDR3 contains 15 residues. Germline V gene lookup returns CDR1 SGHRS and CDR2 YFSETQ. V lost 3 bases to trimming and J lost 7 bases, with 19 bases between them. CDR3 loop: CASSSNDGEAREAFF. The CDR3, as DNA: TGCGCCAGCAGCTCAAACGACGGAGAGGCACGTGAAGCTTTCTTT.

Remarks on this clonotype: A junction end diverges from the germline sequence, so it may reflect a read error. J is TRBJ2-7 and V is TRBV5-1; no firm D call. Germline CDR1 is SGHRS and CDR2 is YFSETQ. The CDR3 is made up of 12 amino acids. The CDR3 here is CASTLESYEQYF. The DNA of the CDR3 is TGCGCCAGCACCTTGGAGAGCTACGAGCAGTACTTC.

This rearrangement joins TRBV6-2 or TRBV6-3 to TRBJ1-1, with a possible D match to TRBD1 (5 bases). Germline-derived CDR1 and CDR2 are MNHEY and SVGEGT. V lost 5 bases and J lost 4, with 14 bases in between. The CDR3 is 14 amino acids. CDR3 amino acids: CASSRQGSRTEAFF. CDR3 DNA: TGTGCCAGCAGTCGGCAGGGCTCCCGCACTGAAGCTTTCTTT.